This T cell receptor beta chain derives from a study of T cells in Graves' hyperthyroidism and ophthalmopathy. This clonotype was found many times. When ophthalmopathy did not progress within 18 months, Graves' hyperthyroidism was considered stable. The CDR3 totals 12 residues. V lost 7 bases and J lost 5, with 11 bases in between. Amplification targeted TCR beta CDR3 regions from RNA transcripts. With the HTBI primer set, the TCR CDR3 went through a first round of RT-PCR. TCRdb passed the multiplex PCR reads through MiXCR, listing each CDR3 protein once. The sample gives fewer than 750,000 distinct CDR3 sequences, 40% to 55% of which show up once; around 8% is in the top ten.

This clonotype originated in a woman between 18 and 29 years old with Graves' hyperthyroidism. Sequencing was performed on peripheral blood or thyroid tissue (not recorded which). The genes are TRBV12-3 or TRBV12-4 and TRBJ1-2; no clear D. CDR3 region: CASTRDGYGYTF. As DNA, the CDR3 is TGTGCCAGCACCCGCGACGGGTATGGCTACACCTTC.